The 18 T cell receptor beta chains in this list originate from one sample, sequenced in a study of response to subunit inactivated influenza vaccine. TCRdb fed the RT-PCR reads into MiXCR, producing one record per CDR3 protein. The profile shows around 190,000 distinct CDR3 sequences, 14% of them singletons. The starting material was CD8+ T cells sorted from PBMCs, obtained 5 to 6 days after vaccination. The origin of the receptors is a man between 45 and 60 years old who received an inactivated influenza vaccine.

The chain combines TRBV6-4 with TRBJ2-7; D unresolved. There are 13 residues in the CDR3. Germline V gene lookup returns CDR1 MRHNA and CDR2 SNTAGT. Trimming cost V 2 bases and J 5 bases, with 10 bases left between them. The CDR3 DNA reads as TGTGCCAGCAGTGACGACCAGGTCAACGAGCAGTACTTC. Encoded protein: CASSDDQVNEQYF.

This clonotype was counted a few times. CDR3 protein: CASTWSSYNEQFF. The CDR3 DNA follows: TGTGCCAGCACGTGGAGCTCCTACAATGAGCAGTTCTTC. The chain employs TRBV7-2 and TRBJ2-1; no firm D call. CDR1 and CDR2 (germline): SGHTA, FQGNSA. This CDR3 comprises 13 residues. Trimming shortened V by 7 bases and J by 0 bases, and 7 bases separated the two germline ends.

This clonotype was picked up a small number of times. This chain joins TRBV6-1 and TRBJ1-3; D is ambiguous. This CDR3 region has 13 residues. The germline CDR1 and CDR2 sequences are MNHNS and SASEGT. Between the trimmed V and J ends, which lost 6 bases and 3 bases, there was a span of 9 bases. CDR3 in DNA: TGTGCCAGCAGCGTAAAGTTTGGAAACACCATATATTTT. Its protein is CASSVKFGNTIYF.

This clonotype has at least ten counts. The chain is built from TRBV24-1 and TRBJ2-1, with D maybe TRBD1 (5 bases). The V gene's germline CDR1 is KGHDR and CDR2 SFDVKD. V dropped 4 bases and J dropped 7 bases, with 13 bases sitting between them. The CDR3 runs 14 residues. The CDR3 DNA reads as TGTGCCACCAGTGAGACCTTCAGGGAAAATGAGCAGTTCTTC. Translating gives CATSETFRENEQFF.

J is TRBJ1-5 and V is TRBV11-2; 7 bases are shared with TRBD1. The trim removed 0 bases at V and 4 bases at J, leaving 3 bases unmatched. This CDR3 has 15 residues. Germline-derived CDR1 and CDR2 are SGHAT and FQNNGV. The CDR3 sequence: CASSLDHRGNQPQHF. The CDR3 DNA is TGTGCCAGCAGCTTAGATCACAGGGGAAATCAGCCCCAGCATTTT.

This clonotype was seen more than once but under ten times. The rearrangement uses TRBV27 and TRBJ1-2; 7 nucleotides align to TRBD1. The J segment lost 4 bases and the V segment lost 7 bases, leaving 15 bases of the junction unmatched. The CDR3 runs 16 residues. Germline CDR1 reads MNHEY; CDR2 reads SMNVEV (reference sequence). The CDR3, as DNA: TGTGCCAGCACGTCATCTGGGGCGACAGGGTTCTATGGCTACACCTTC. Translating gives CASTSSGATGFYGYTF.

V is TRBV4-1 and J is TRBJ2-7, with 7 bases identical to TRBD2. Germline V lookup: CDR1 MGHRA, CDR2 YSYEKL. The CDR3 spans 14 residues. The J segment lost 1 base and the V segment lost 4 bases, leaving 4 bases of the junction unmatched. This CDR3 reads CASSRYSGSYEQYF. The DNA of the CDR3 is TGCGCCAGCAGCCGGTATAGCGGGTCCTACGAGCAGTACTTC.

This clonotype was counted many times. The chain is built from TRBV6-2 or TRBV6-3 and TRBJ2-1; 11 positions match TRBD2. The germline gives CDR1 MNHEY, CDR2 SVGEGT. Losses at the gene ends were 1 base for V and 7 bases for J; bases not matched to a gene: 9. The CDR3 totals 17 residues. The CDR3 spells CASSYLVAGGPVNEQFF. The DNA of the CDR3 is TGTGCCAGCAGTTACTTAGTAGCGGGAGGGCCTGTTAATGAGCAGTTCTTC.

This clonotype was recorded many times. V gene TRBV7-8 combines with J gene TRBJ2-5; TRBD1 aligns across 8 bases. The V gene's germline CDR1 is SGHVS and CDR2 FQNEAQ. The length of the CDR3 is 16 residues. V trimming: 5 bases; J trimming: 4 bases; junction bases outside the gene matches: 12. The CDR3 nucleotides read TGTGCCAGCAGCAAATGGGACAGGAGTACTATAGAGACCCAGTACTTC. This codes for CASSKWDRSTIETQYF. The full variable domain, with the rest looked up from reference TRBV7-8 and TRBJ2-5, is GAGVSQSPRYKVAKRGQDVALRCDPISGHVSLFWYQQALGQGPEFLTYFQNEAQLDKSGLPSDRFFAERPEGSVSTLKIQRTQQEDSAVYLCASSKWDRSTIETQYFGPGTRLLVL.

This clonotype was observed many times. The chain joins TRBV10-2 to TRBJ1-1, with D tentatively TRBD1 (5 bases). The germline V gene encodes CDR1 WSHSY and CDR2 SAAADI. Trimming took 7 bases from V and 0 from J, leaving 9 bases between them. There are 13 residues in the CDR3. Here the CDR3 DNA reads TGCGCCAGCACTCTGACAGTGAACACTGAAGCTTTCTTT. As protein: CASTLTVNTEAFF.

This clonotype has more than one count but fewer than ten. The chain couples TRBV27 to TRBJ2-1; 8 nucleotides agree with TRBD2. With V trimmed by 3 bases and J by 2 bases, 3 bases remained unmatched. CDR3 size: 15 residues. The germline V gene encodes CDR1 MNHEY and CDR2 SMNVEV (reference sequence). The CDR3 nucleotides are TGTGCCAGCAGTTTCGGGACTAGTACCTACAATGAGCAGTTCTTC. This encodes CASSFGTSTYNEQFF.

This clonotype was detected a few times. V is TRBV12-3 or TRBV12-4 and J is TRBJ2-3; tentatively, D is TRBD1 (6 bases). V shed 4 bases and J shed 4 bases, with 12 bases lying between them. CDR3 length: 14 amino acids. The CDR3 DNA follows: TGTGCCAGCAGTTATCAGGGGCAGGCAGATACGCAGTATTTT. It encodes CASSYQGQADTQYF.

This clonotype was seen more than once but under ten times. This chain uses TRBV28 with TRBJ2-3; 10 bases match TRBD1. Germline trimming cut 5 bases from V and 2 bases from J; bases unmatched to any gene: 19. CDR1 and CDR2 from the germline V gene are MDHEN and SYDVKM. The CDR3 is 20 amino acids. CDR3 sequence: CASSHYSGTGAFVPTDTQYF. The CDR3 DNA reads TGTGCCAGCAGTCACTACTCCGGGACAGGGGCGTTCGTCCCCACAGATACGCAGTATTTT.

This clonotype was recorded a few times. V gene TRBV20-1 combines with J gene TRBJ2-5; D tentatively reads TRBD1 or TRBD2 (5 bases each). CDR3 length: 19 amino acids. Germline assignment: CDR1 DFQATT and CDR2 SNEGSKA (reference sequence). Trimming removed 0 bases at V and 2 bases at J, with 25 bases between. The CDR3 reads CSARDWGRDGDWAQETQYF. The CDR3 coding sequence is TGCAGTGCTAGAGATTGGGGCAGGGACGGGGATTGGGCGCAAGAGACCCAGTACTTC.

Many counts were recorded for this clonotype. The chain links TRBV20-1 to TRBJ2-2; 10 bases fit TRBD1. Per the germline V gene, CDR1 is DFQATT and CDR2 is SNEGSKA (reference sequence). V shed 6 bases and J 3 bases; nucleotides not matched to a gene: 7. CDR3 length: 15 residues. CDR3: CSATDRGGYTGELFF. The CDR3 DNA is TGCAGTGCCACGGACAGGGGGGGCTACACCGGGGAGCTGTTTTTT.

The gene calls are TRBV27 and TRBJ2-1; 10 bases fit TRBD2. The CDR3 has 15 residues. V dropped 3 bases and J dropped 8; count of bases not matched to a gene: 7. CDR1 MNHEY and CDR2 SMNVEV come from the germline V gene (reference sequence). This CDR3 is CASSFASGSYYEQFF. DNA for the CDR3: TGTGCCAGCAGTTTTGCTAGCGGGAGCTATTATGAGCAGTTCTTC.

This clonotype has just a few counts. The chain links TRBV27 to TRBJ2-2; no clear D. The CDR3 has 15 residues. The germline CDR1 and CDR2 sequences are MNHEY and SMNVEV (reference sequence). Trimming took off 7 bases at V and 6 bases at J, with 18 bases between the two ends. DNA for the CDR3: TGTGCCAGCAAGGTCGTTTGGTCCGCCCCCGGGGAGCTGTTTTTT. Translated: CASKVVWSAPGELFF.

The table lists this clonotype with many counts. A junction boundary mismatches the germline segment, possibly from a read error. This chain uses TRBV7-2 with TRBJ2-7; TRBD2 aligns across 13 bases. Germline assignment: CDR1 SGHTA and CDR2 FQGNSA. The CDR3 totals 13 residues. The CDR3 DNA reads as TGTGCCAGCAGCTTAGGGACTAGCGGGAGTCCGGGGTTC. It specifies CASSLGTSGSPGF.